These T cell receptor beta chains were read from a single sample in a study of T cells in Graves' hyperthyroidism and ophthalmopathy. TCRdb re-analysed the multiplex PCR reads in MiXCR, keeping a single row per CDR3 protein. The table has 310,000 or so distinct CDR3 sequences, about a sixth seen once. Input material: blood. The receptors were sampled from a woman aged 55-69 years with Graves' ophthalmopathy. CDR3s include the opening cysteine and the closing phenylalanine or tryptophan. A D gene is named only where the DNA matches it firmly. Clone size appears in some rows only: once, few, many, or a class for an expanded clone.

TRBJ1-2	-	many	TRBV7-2	CASSFRRGRNYGYTF	TGTGCCAGCAGTTTTAGACGGGGTCGGAACTATGGCTACACCTTC
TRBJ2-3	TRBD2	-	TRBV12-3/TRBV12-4	CASNFPLAGGLDTQYF	TGTGCCAGCAATTTCCCCTTAGCGGGAGGGCTAGATACGCAGTATTTT
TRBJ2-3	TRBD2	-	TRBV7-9	CASSLARTSGSPDTQYF	TGTGCCAGCAGCTTAGCCCGGACTAGCGGGAGCCCAGATACGCAGTATTTT
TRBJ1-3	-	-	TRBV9	CASSATGDSGNTIYF	TGTGCCAGCAGCGCGACAGGTGACTCTGGAAACACCATATATTTT
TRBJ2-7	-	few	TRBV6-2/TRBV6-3	CASSYGGLRDEQYF	TGTGCCAGCAGTTATGGCGGACTTAGGGACGAGCAGTACTTC
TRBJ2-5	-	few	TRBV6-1	CASSEDSQQETQYF	TGTGCCAGCAGTGAAGACAGCCAGCAAGAGACCCAGTACTTC
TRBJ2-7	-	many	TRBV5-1	CASSITGSSSYEQYF	TGCGCCAGCAGCATTACAGGGTCCTCCTCCTACGAGCAGTACTTC
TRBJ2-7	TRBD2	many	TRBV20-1	CSASRAGDYEQYF	TGCAGTGCTAGCAGGGCGGGAGACTACGAGCAGTACTTC
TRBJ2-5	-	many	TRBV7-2	CASSLVAGGETQYF	TGTGCCAGCAGCTTAGTTGCGGGTGGAGAGACCCAGTACTTC
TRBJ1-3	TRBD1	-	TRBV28	CASSFGDRGRGNTIYF	TGTGCCAGCAGTTTTGGCGACAGGGGCCGAGGAAACACCATATATTTT
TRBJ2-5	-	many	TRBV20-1	CSARARDIPLETQYF	TGCAGTGCTAGAGCCCGGGACATTCCTCTAGAGACCCAGTACTTC
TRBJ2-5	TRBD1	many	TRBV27	CASNTGQGDQETQYF	TGTGCCAGCAATACCGGACAGGGGGATCAAGAGACCCAGTACTTC
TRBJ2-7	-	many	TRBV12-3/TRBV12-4	CASTLEGFTYEQYF	TGTGCCAGCACCCTGGAGGGATTTACCTACGAGCAGTACTTC
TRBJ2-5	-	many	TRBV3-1	CASSPPAGYQETQYF	TGTGCCAGCAGCCCGCCTGCCGGGTACCAAGAGACCCAGTACTTC
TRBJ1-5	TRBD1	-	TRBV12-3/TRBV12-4	CASSPGDRGQPQHF	TGTGCCAGCAGTCCCGGGGACAGGGGGCAGCCCCAGCATTTT
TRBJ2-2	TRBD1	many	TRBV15	CATSRRTGTGELFF	TGTGCCACCAGCAGGAGGACAGGGACCGGGGAGCTGTTTTTT
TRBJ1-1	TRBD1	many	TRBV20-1	CSARMDRGYTEAFF	TGCAGTGCAAGGATGGACAGGGGGTACACTGAAGCTTTCTTT
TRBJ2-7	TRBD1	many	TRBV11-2	CASSNEGGLASYEQYF	TGTGCCAGCAGCAACGAAGGGGGCTTGGCTTCCTACGAGCAGTACTTC
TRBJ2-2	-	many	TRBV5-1	CASSLADRWSGELFF	TGCGCCAGCAGCTTGGCGGACAGATGGAGCGGGGAGCTGTTTTTT
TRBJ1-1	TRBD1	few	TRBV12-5	CASGLVLTGGTEAFF	TGTGCTAGTGGTTTGGTGCTAACAGGGGGCACTGAAGCTTTCTTT
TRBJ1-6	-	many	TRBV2	CASSEAEKNSPLHF	TGTGCCAGCAGTGAAGCGGAGAAAAATTCACCCCTCCACTTT
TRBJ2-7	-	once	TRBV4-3	CASSPDRNFYEQYF	TGCGCCAGCAGCCCCGACAGGAATTTCTACGAGCAGTACTTC
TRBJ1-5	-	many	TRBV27	CASSPAGGGAPPQHF	TGTGCCAGCAGTCCAGCCGGAGGGGGGGCACCGCCCCAGCATTTT